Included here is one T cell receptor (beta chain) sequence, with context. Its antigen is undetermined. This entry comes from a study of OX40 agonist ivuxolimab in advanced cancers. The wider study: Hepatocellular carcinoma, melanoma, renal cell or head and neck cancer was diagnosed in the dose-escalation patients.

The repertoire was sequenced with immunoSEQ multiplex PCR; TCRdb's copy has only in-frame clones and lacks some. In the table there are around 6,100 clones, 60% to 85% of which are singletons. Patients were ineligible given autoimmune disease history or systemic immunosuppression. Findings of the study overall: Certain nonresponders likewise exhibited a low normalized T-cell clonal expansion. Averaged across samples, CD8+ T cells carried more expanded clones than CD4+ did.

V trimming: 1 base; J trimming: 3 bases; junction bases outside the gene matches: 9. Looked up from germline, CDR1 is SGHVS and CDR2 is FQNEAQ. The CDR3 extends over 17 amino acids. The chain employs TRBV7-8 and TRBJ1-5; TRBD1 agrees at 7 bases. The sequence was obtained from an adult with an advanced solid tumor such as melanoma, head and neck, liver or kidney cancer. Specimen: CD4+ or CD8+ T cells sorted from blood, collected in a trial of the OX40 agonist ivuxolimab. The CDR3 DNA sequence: TGTGCCAGCAGCTTAGGGTTAGGGGGCACCTACAATCAGCCCCAGCATTTT. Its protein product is CASSLGLGGTYNQPQHF.